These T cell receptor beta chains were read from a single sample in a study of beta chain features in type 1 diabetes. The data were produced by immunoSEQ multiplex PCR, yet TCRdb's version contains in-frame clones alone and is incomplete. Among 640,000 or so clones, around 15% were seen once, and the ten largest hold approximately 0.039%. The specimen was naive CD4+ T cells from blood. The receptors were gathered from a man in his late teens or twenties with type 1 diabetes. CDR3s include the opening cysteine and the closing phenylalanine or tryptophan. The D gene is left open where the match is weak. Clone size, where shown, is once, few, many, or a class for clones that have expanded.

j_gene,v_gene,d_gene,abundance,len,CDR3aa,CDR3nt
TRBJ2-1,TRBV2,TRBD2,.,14,CASKPGLAGGEQFF,TGTGCCAGCAAGCCGGGACTAGCGGGTGGTGAGCAGTTCTTC
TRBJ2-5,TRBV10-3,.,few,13,CAISTPLQETQYF,TGTGCCATCAGTACTCCCCTCCAAGAGACCCAGTACTTC
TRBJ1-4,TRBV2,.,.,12,CASRDRDEKLFF,TGTGCCAGCAGGGATCGCGATGAAAAACTGTTTTTT
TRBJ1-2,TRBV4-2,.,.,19,CASSRLEGRKGWSNYGYTF,TGTGCCAGCAGCCGTTTAGAGGGGCGCAAGGGCTGGTCTAACTATGGCTACACCTTC
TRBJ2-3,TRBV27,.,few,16,CASSSPTGRATDTQYF,TGTGCCAGCAGTTCCCCCACGGGAAGGGCGACAGATACGCAGTATTTT
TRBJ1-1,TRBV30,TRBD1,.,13,CAWSFTGATEAFF,TGTGCCTGGAGTTTTACAGGGGCCACTGAAGCTTTCTTT
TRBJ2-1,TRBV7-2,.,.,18,CASSLASYLPGSYNEQFF,TGTGCCAGCAGCTTAGCGAGTTACCTTCCGGGGTCCTACAATGAGCAGTTCTTC
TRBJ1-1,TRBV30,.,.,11,CAWTRATEAFF,TGTGCCTGGACAAGGGCCACTGAAGCTTTCTTT
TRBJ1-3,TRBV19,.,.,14,CASNPVLSGNTIYF,TGTGCCAGTAATCCGGTCCTCTCTGGAAACACCATATATTTT
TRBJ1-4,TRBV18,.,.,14,CASSSRVDNEKLFF,TGTGCCAGCTCATCGAGGGTTGATAATGAAAAACTGTTTTTT
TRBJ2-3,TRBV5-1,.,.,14,CASSQKGGTDTQYF,TGCGCCAGCAGCCAGAAGGGGGGCACAGATACGCAGTATTTT
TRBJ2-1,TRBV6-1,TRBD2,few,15,CASWEGAGVVNEQFF,TGTGCCAGCTGGGAGGGAGCGGGAGTAGTAAATGAGCAGTTCTTC
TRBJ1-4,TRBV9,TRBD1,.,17,CASSPLDRGMTNEKLFF,TGTGCCAGCAGCCCCCTGGACAGGGGGATGACTAATGAAAAACTGTTTTTT
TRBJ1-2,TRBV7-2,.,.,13,CASSSGTKGGYTF,TGTGCCAGCAGCTCCGGGACAAAGGGGGGCTACACCTTC
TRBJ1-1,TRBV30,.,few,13,CAWSVISGTEAFF,TGTGCCTGGAGTGTAATCTCAGGAACTGAAGCTTTCTTT
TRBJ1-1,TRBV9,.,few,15,CASSVVGAMNTEAFF,TGTGCCAGCAGCGTAGTGGGAGCCATGAACACTGAAGCTTTCTTT
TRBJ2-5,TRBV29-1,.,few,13,CSVEQALQETQYF,TGCAGCGTTGAACAGGCGCTCCAAGAGACCCAGTACTTC
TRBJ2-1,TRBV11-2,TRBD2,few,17,CASSLRLAGGRYNEQFF,TGTGCCAGCAGCTTAAGGCTAGCGGGAGGTCGGTACAATGAGCAGTTCTTC
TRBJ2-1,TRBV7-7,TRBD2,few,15,CASSKASGGFNEQFF,TGTGCTAGCAGCAAGGCTAGCGGGGGGTTCAATGAGCAGTTCTTC
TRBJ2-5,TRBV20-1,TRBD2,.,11,CSARTSQTQYF,TGCAGTGCGCGGACTAGCCAGACCCAGTACTTC
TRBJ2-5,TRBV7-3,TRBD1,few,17,CASSRNPSTGGWETQYF,TGTGCCAGCAGCCGCAACCCCTCGACAGGGGGCTGGGAGACCCAGTACTTC
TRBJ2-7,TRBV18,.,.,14,CASSPPRPPYEQYF,TGTGCCAGCTCACCACCCCGGCCGCCCTACGAGCAGTACTTC
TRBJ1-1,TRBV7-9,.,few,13,CASSYDGNTEAFF,TGTGCCAGCAGCTATGACGGAAACACTGAAGCTTTCTTT
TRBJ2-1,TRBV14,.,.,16,CASSQVVGASYNEQFF,TGTGCCAGCAGCCAAGTTGTGGGGGCTTCTTACAATGAGCAGTTCTTC
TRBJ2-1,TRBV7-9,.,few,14,CARGTDRRRDEQFF,TGTGCCCGAGGAACCGACCGCCGCCGGGATGAGCAGTTCTTC